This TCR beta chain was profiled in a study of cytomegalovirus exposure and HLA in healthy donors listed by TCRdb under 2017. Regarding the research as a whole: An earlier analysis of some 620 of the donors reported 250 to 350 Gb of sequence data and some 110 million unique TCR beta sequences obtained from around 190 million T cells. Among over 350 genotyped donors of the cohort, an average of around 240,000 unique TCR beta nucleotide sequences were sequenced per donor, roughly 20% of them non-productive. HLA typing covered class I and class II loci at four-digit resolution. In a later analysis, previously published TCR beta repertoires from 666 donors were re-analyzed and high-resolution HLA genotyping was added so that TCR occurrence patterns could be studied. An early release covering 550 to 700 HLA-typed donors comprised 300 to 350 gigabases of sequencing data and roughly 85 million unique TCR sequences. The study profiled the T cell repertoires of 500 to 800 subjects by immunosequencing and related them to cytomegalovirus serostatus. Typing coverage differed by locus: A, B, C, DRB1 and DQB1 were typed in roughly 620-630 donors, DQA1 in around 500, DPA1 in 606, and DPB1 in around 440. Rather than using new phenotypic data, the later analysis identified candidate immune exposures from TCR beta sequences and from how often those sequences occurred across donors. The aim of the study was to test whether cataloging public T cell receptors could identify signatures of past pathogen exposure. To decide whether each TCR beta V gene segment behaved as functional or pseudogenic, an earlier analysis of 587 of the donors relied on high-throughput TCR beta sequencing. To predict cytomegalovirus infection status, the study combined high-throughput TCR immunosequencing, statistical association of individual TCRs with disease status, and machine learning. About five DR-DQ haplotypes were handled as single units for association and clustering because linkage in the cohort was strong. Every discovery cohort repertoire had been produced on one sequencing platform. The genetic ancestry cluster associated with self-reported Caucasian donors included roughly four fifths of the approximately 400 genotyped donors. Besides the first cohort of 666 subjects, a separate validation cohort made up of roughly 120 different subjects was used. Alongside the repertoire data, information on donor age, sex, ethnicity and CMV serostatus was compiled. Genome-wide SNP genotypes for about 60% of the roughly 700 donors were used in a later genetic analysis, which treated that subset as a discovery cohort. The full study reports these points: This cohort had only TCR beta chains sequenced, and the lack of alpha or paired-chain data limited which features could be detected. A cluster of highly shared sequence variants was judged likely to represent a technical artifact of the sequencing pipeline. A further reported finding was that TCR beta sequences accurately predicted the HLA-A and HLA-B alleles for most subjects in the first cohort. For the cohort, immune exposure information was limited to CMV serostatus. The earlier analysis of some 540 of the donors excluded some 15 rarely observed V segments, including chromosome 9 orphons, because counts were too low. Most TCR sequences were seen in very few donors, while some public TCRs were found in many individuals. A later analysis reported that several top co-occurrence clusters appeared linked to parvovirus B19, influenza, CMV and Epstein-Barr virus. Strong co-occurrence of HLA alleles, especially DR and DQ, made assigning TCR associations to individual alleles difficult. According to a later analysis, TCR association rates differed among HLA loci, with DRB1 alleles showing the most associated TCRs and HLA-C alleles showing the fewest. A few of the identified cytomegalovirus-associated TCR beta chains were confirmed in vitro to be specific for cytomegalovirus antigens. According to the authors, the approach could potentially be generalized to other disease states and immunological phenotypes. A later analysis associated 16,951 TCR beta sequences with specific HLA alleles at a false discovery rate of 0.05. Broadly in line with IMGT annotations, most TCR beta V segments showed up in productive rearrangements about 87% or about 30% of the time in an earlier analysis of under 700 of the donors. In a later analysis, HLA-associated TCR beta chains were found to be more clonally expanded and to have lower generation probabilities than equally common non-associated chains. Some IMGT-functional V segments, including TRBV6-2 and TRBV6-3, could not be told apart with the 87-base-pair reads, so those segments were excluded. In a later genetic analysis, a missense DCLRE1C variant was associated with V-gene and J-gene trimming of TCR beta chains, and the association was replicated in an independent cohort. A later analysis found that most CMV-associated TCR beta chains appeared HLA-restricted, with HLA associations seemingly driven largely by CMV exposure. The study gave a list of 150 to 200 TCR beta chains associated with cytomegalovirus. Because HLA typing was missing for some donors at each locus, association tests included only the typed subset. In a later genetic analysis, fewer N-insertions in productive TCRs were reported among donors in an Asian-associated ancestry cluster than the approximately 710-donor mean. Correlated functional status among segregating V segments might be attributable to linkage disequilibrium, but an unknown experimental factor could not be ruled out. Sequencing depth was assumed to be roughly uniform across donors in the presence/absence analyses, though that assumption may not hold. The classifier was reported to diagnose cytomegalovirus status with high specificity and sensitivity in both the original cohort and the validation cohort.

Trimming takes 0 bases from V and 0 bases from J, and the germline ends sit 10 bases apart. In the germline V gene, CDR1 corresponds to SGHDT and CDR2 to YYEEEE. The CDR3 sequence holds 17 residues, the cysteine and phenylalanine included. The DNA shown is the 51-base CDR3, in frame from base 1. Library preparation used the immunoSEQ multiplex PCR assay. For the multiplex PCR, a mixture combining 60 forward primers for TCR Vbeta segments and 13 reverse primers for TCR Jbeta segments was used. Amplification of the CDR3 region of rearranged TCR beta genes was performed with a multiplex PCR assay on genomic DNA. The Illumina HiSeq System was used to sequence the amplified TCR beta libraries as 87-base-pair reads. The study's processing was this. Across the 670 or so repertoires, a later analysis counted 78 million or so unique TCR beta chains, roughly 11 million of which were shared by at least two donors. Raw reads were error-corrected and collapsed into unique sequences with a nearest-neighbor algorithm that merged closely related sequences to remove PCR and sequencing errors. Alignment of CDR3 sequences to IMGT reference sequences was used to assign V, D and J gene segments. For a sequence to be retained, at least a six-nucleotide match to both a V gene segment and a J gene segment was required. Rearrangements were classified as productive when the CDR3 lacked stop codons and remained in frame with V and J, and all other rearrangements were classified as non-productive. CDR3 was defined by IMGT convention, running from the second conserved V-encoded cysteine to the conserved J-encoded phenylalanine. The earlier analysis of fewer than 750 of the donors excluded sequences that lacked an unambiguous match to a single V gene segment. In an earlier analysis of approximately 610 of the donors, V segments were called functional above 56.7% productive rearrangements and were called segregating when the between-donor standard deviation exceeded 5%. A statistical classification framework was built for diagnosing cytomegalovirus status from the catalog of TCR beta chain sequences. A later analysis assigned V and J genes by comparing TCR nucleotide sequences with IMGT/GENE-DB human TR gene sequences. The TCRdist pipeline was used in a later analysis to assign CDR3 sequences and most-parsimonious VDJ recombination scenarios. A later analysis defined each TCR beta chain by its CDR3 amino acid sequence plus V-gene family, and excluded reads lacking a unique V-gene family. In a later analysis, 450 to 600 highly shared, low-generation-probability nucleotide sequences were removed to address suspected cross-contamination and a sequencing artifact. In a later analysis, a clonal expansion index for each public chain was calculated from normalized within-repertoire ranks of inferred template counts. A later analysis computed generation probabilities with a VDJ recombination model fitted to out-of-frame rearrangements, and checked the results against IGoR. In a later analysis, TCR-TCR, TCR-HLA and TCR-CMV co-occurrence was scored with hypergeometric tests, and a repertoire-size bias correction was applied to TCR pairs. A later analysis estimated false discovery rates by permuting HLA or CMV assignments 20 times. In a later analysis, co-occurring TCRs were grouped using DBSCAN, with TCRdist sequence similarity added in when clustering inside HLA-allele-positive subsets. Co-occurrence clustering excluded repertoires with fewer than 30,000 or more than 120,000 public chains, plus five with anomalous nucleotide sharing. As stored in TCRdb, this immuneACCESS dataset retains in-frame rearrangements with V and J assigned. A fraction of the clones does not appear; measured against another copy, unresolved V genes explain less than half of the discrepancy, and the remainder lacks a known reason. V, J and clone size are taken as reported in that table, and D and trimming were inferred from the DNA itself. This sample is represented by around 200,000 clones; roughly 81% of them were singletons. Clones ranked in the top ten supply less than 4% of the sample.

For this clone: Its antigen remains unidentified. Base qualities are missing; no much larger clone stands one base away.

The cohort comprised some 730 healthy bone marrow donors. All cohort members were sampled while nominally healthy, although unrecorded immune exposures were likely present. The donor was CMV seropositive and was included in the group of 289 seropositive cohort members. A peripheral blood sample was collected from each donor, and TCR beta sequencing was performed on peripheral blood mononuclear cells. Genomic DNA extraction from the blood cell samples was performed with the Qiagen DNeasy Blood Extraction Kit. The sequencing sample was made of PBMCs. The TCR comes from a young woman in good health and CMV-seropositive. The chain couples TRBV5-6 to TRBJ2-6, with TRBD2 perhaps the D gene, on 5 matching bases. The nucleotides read TGTGCCAGCAGCTTGGTTGCGGACTCCTCTGGGGCCAACGTCCTGACTTTC. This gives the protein CASSLVADSSGANVLTF.